The rows below give T cell receptor beta chains drawn from one sample of a study of blood T cell repertoires in COVID-19. Clones were sequenced by immunoSEQ multiplex PCR, and TCRdb holds only the in-frame ones, with some missing. Of around 250,000 clones listed, about 83% are singletons. The sequenced sample consisted of peripheral blood. The source of these receptors is a woman aged 40 to 50 who had recovered from COVID-19. CDR3s include the opening cysteine and the closing phenylalanine or tryptophan. A D gene is named only where the DNA matches it firmly.

D gene,J gene,V gene,CDR3 length,CDR3 protein
TRBD1,TRBJ1-2,TRBV5-1,16,CASSLAGRTGDTGYTF
-,TRBJ1-1,TRBV5-1,14,CASSLTGRGAEAFF
TRBD1,TRBJ2-1,TRBV11-2,17,CASSAPLRTGVRFEQFF
-,TRBJ1-4,TRBV5-4,14,CASSLAGGREKLFF
-,TRBJ2-7,TRBV11-2,13,CASSFGPGYEQYF
-,TRBJ1-2,TRBV3-1/TRBV3-2,15,CASSQDSWNFYGYTF
TRBD2,TRBJ2-7,TRBV19,15,CASSRSGGRSYEQYF
-,TRBJ2-2,TRBV11-2,14,CASSLGGNTGELFF
-,TRBJ2-7,TRBV28,11,CASGRQYEQYF
-,TRBJ1-2,TRBV28,13,CASSAQYPYGYTF
-,TRBJ2-2,TRBV5-1,15,CASRPPGVNTGELFF
TRBD1,TRBJ2-7,TRBV28,14,CASRVPGQGFEQYF
-,TRBJ2-1,TRBV19,14,CASSTVAEVDEQFF
-,TRBJ1-2,TRBV4-2,13,CASSQWQEDGYTF
TRBD1,TRBJ1-6,TRBV2,16,CASSGGGTGRDSPLHF
-,TRBJ1-1,TRBV5-1,12,CASTDLNTEAFF
TRBD1,TRBJ2-7,TRBV20-1,11,CSSGQTYEQYF
-,TRBJ1-6,TRBV6-1,17,CASSEARLDWESSPLHF
-,TRBJ2-4,TRBV29-1,13,CSVAPGGRDIQYF
TRBD2,TRBJ2-1,TRBV9,17,CASSPQAGGRFSNEQFF
-,TRBJ1-4,TRBV28,15,CASSPVPRGNEKLFF
-,TRBJ2-7,TRBV4-1,15,CASSQVVGGPYEQYF
-,TRBJ1-5,TRBV11-2,17,CASSPGAGAGGNQPQHF
-,TRBJ1-1,TRBV16,15,CASSPISVGGTMAFF
TRBD1,TRBJ2-5,TRBV5-4,16,CASSGGTGGFQETQYF
-,TRBJ1-4,TRBV3-1/TRBV3-2,15,CASSQARDTNEKLFF
-,TRBJ2-5,TRBV9,14,CASSVGTRVETQYF
TRBD1,TRBJ1-5,TRBV13,16,CASSLRDRGPNQPQHF
-,TRBJ2-2,TRBV7-2,15,CASSHGLGGPGELFF
-,TRBJ1-2,TRBV10-3,12,CAIRPSSGGYTF
TRBD1,TRBJ1-3,TRBV4-1,18,CASSQEDRGQFSGNTIYF
-,TRBJ1-4,TRBV4-1,17,CASSQRQGGTTNEKLFF
-,TRBJ1-6,TRBV11-3,17,CASSLGARSRYNSPLHF
TRBD1,TRBJ2-5,TRBV30,14,CAWNRDRGEETQYF
-,TRBJ2-7,TRBV7-8,18,CASSVRLGVGHSSYEQYF
-,TRBJ2-5,TRBV29-1,13,CSARRDLQETQYF
-,TRBJ1-1,TRBV9,11,CASSGARGAFF
-,TRBJ1-2,TRBV19,14,CASIQRQTNYGYTF
-,TRBJ1-6,TRBV2,16,CASTPLAGGTNSPLHF
-,TRBJ2-5,TRBV13,15,CASSLGTGGYETQYF
-,TRBJ2-2,TRBV5-4,16,CASSLATRTDTGELFF
-,TRBJ2-6,TRBV4-1,15,CASSQVQSGANVLTF
TRBD2,TRBJ2-5,TRBV24-1,18,CATSDTSGLAGGQETQYF
-,TRBJ2-3,TRBV7-9,16,CASSPDQGEGTDTQYF
-,TRBJ2-7,TRBV7-3,15,CASRSRGIGSYEQYF
-,TRBJ1-1,TRBV19,16,CASSMLRAGANTEAFF
TRBD1,TRBJ2-5,TRBV5-1,15,CASSLVGQSQETQYF
TRBD1,TRBJ1-1,TRBV6-5,13,CASRDREDTEAFF
-,TRBJ1-4,TRBV30,14,CAWSVKGPHEKLFF
TRBD1,TRBJ2-6,TRBV5-1,17,CASGTGTGAHGANVLTF
-,TRBJ1-6,TRBV5-1,15,CASSESPGYNSPLHF
-,TRBJ1-3,TRBV11-3,16,CASSSEQGRAGNTIYF
TRBD1,TRBJ1-1,TRBV6-5,15,CASSYLGQAAEGAFF
TRBD2,TRBJ2-3,TRBV29-1,14,CSVRSGGSTDTQYF
TRBD2,TRBJ2-3,TRBV7-2,16,CASSMRLAGLTDTQYF
-,TRBJ1-5,TRBV5-1,13,CASSLASGEPQHF
TRBD2,TRBJ2-2,TRBV12-3/TRBV12-4,13,CATGTSVTGELFF